The next 29 T cell receptor beta chains were all read from a single sample in a study of T cells in Graves' hyperthyroidism and ophthalmopathy. The investigators amplified TCR beta CDR3 regions from RNA transcripts. First-round RT-PCR targeting the TCR CDR3 was performed with the HTBI primer set. TCRdb reanalysed the multiplex PCR reads using MiXCR and keeps one entry per CDR3 protein. The table has approximately 600,000 distinct CDR3 sequences, about 15% seen once. Input material: blood. The receptor source for this set is a woman aged 30 to 39 with Graves' hyperthyroidism that later progressed to Graves' ophthalmopathy.

In its sample, this clonotype was seen once. V and J are TRBV19 and TRBJ1-2; D might be TRBD1 (6 bases). V was clipped by 5 bases and J by 4 bases, with 20 bases between them. Per the germline V gene, CDR1 is LNHDA and CDR2 is SQIVND (reference sequence). The CDR3 has 16 residues. The CDR3 sequence is CASSYRGQRIGYGYTF. The CDR3 bases are TGTGCCAGTAGTTACCGCGGACAGAGGATAGGCTATGGCTACACCTTC.

The chain employs TRBV15 and TRBJ1-2, with unresolved D. The V gene lost 3 bases and the J gene lost 4 bases, with 12 bases spanning the gap. Germline V gives CDR1 LNHNV, CDR2 YYDKDF (reference sequence). This CDR3 is 14 amino acids long. For the CDR3, the DNA is TGTGCCACCAGCAGGCCCTCTTCTCCCTATGGCTACACCTTC. It yields the protein CATSRPSSPYGYTF.

This clonotype was seen many times. The chain employs TRBV12-3 or TRBV12-4 and TRBJ1-6; TRBD1 might be the D (6 bases). Trimming removed 6 bases from V and 7 bases from J, with 16 bases in between. This CDR3 contains 15 residues. CDR3 protein: CASSEDSPTNSPLHF. CDR3 coding DNA: TGTGCCAGCAGCGAGGACAGCCCAACCAATTCACCCCTCCACTTT.

CDR3 DNA sequence: TGTGCCAGCAGCGTAATGGGGGACCGTAGCCCCCAAGAGACCCAGTACTTC. It codes for CASSVMGDRSPQETQYF. This chain links TRBV9 with TRBJ2-5, with D perhaps matching TRBD1 or TRBD2 (5 bases each). Germline V gives CDR1 SGDLS, CDR2 YYNGEE. The V and J ends lost 1 base and 1 base respectively, with 17 bases between them. This CDR3 has 17 amino acids.

This clonotype came up a few times. The chain is built from TRBV6-2 or TRBV6-3 and TRBJ2-3; TRBD2 matches 7 bases. The germline CDR1 and CDR2 sequences are MNHEY and SVGEGT. The CDR3 contains 16 residues. Trimming at V came to 6 bases and at J to 3 bases, leaving 12 bases not matched to a gene. In DNA form, the CDR3 reads TGTGCCAGCAGCTACCAGGGCGGGAGCAGGACAGATACGCAGTATTTT. Translating gives CASSYQGGSRTDTQYF.

J is TRBJ2-3 and V is TRBV7-2; 7 nucleotides match TRBD2. This CDR3 comprises 17 residues. V lost 3 bases, J lost 0 bases, and 9 bases stayed unmatched. CDR1 SGHTA and CDR2 FQGNSA come from the germline V gene. The CDR3 sequence: CASSFISGVRSTDTQYF. As DNA, the CDR3 is TGTGCCAGCAGCTTTATAAGCGGGGTCCGGAGCACAGATACGCAGTATTTT.

This clonotype appeared a few times. This may arise from a read error, as a much more abundant clone is one base away. The chain carries TRBV2 and TRBJ1-1; D might be TRBD1 (6 bases). V lost 3 bases and J 6 bases, leaving 14 bases between the germline ends. CDR1 is SNHLY, CDR2 FYNNEI, per germline. The CDR3 contains 14 residues. The CDR3 reads CASSEIQEGAEAFF. The CDR3 DNA sequence: TGTGCCAGCAGTGAGATACAGGAGGGGGCTGAAGCTTTCTTT.

The table lists this clonotype with a count of one. V and J are TRBV4-1 and TRBJ2-2, with 12 positions matching TRBD2. The CDR3 extends over 21 amino acids. Germline lookup yields CDR1 MGHRA and CDR2 YSYEKL. The trim removed 1 base at V and 4 bases at J, leaving 16 bases unmatched. For the CDR3, the DNA is TGCGCCAGCAGCCAAGCCCATCGGACTAGCGGGATCAAGGTGGTCACCGGGGAGCTGTTTTTT. Translated: CASSQAHRTSGIKVVTGELFF.

The J gene is TRBJ2-7, the V gene TRBV6-1; D remains ambiguous. This CDR3 is built from 10 residues. Germline CDR1 and CDR2: MNHNS and SASEGT. Trimming took 8 bases from V and 5 from J, leaving 7 bases between them. The CDR3 here is CASGLNEQYF. DNA for the CDR3: TGTGCCAGCGGGTTGAACGAGCAGTACTTC.

With regard to this clonotype: A clone one base away is much larger, so this may be a read error. The V gene is TRBV28, the J gene TRBJ1-5; perhaps TRBD1 as D (6 bases). This CDR3 is 14 amino acids long. CDR1 MDHEN and CDR2 SYDVKM come from the germline V gene. The DNA of the CDR3 is TGTGCCAGCAGAGAGGGGGGTTCGAGTCAGGCCCAGCATTTT. Amino acids: CASREGGSSQAQHF.

V usage is TRBV5-1 and J usage is TRBJ2-7; 8 bases are a match to TRBD1. V was clipped by 7 bases and J by 5 bases; unmatched bases: 11. This CDR3 is 14 amino acids long. Germline lookup yields CDR1 SGHRS and CDR2 YFSETQ. This CDR3 is CASYLDRVANEQYF. CDR3 nucleotides: TGCGCCAGCTATCTGGACAGGGTTGCCAACGAGCAGTACTTC.

This clonotype was counted ten times or more. The chain joins TRBV28 to TRBJ1-1, with D possibly being TRBD1 (5 bases). The CDR3 has 14 amino acids. Germline assignment: CDR1 MDHEN and CDR2 SYDVKM. V shed 7 bases and J shed 3 bases, with 15 bases lying between them. The CDR3 reads CASILLLGDTEAFF. CDR3 bases: TGTGCCAGCATCCTACTCTTGGGGGACACTGAAGCTTTCTTT.

This clonotype was counted between two and nine times. V and J are TRBV14 and TRBJ1-1, with TRBD1 matching over 7 bases. CDR1 is SGHDN and CDR2 is FVKESK in the germline V gene. With 0 bases clipped from V and 4 bases from J, the junction kept 5 bases outside the gene matches. The CDR3 runs 15 residues. CDR3 in amino acids: CASSQDQGGSTEAFF. In DNA, the CDR3 is TGTGCCAGCAGCCAAGATCAGGGGGGAAGCACTGAAGCTTTCTTT.

The CDR3 DNA reads TGTGCCACCACGCACCCCCCCAGCGGGGACAATGAGCAGTTCTTC. Translated, it gives CATTHPPSGDNEQFF. The chain combines TRBV30 with TRBJ2-1; TRBD2 aligns across 7 bases. There are 15 residues in the CDR3. Per germline, CDR1 GTSNPN and CDR2 SVGIG (reference sequence). The J segment lost 5 bases and the V segment lost 8 bases, leaving 15 bases of the junction unmatched.

This clonotype was counted many times. The chain is built from TRBV20-1 and TRBJ2-2, with TRBD2 identical over 10 bases. Germline V lookup: CDR1 DFQATT, CDR2 SNEGSKA (reference sequence). CDR3 size: 15 residues. Trimming took 5 bases from V and 5 from J; bases not matched to a gene: 8. CDR3 in DNA: TGCAGTGCTCGGGGACTAGCGCCAAGAACCGGGGAGCTGTTTTTT. Amino acids: CSARGLAPRTGELFF.

Note on this clonotype: A much larger clone lies a single base off, so this may be a read error. V and J are TRBV13 and TRBJ2-6; maybe TRBD1 (6 bases). The CDR3 totals 13 residues. Per germline, CDR1 PRHDT and CDR2 FYEKMQ (reference sequence). Trimming stripped 10 bases from V and 0 bases from J, with 7 bases between. The CDR3: CANRVSGANVLTF. The CDR3 DNA is TGTGCCAACAGGGTCTCTGGGGCCAACGTCCTGACTTTC. Drawing the rest from reference TRBV13 and TRBJ2-6, the complete variable domain is AAGVIQSPRHLIKEKRETATLKCYPIPRHDTVYWYQQGPGQDPQFLISFYEKMQSDKGSIPDRFSAQQFSDYHSELNMSSLELGDSALYFCANRVSGANVLTFGAGSRLTVL.

This chain links TRBV20-1 with TRBJ2-1; TRBD2 matches at 9 bases. Looked up from germline, CDR1 is DFQATT and CDR2 is SNEGSKA (reference sequence). V shed 6 bases and J 4 bases; nucleotides not matched to a gene: 10. The CDR3 is 15 amino acids. CDR3 region: CSANSLAGVYNEQFF. DNA of the CDR3: TGCAGTGCCAACTCATTAGCGGGAGTATACAATGAGCAGTTCTTC.

This clonotype came up a few times. The V and J genes are TRBV29-1 and TRBJ1-1; the D is unclear. The CDR3 is 13 residues long. Germline values: CDR1 SQVTM, CDR2 ANQGSEA. V dropped 6 bases and J dropped 3 bases, with 14 bases sitting between them. The CDR3 DNA sequence: TGCAGCGTAGGGATTAAGCTTGACACTGAAGCTTTCTTT. Amino acids: CSVGIKLDTEAFF.

This clonotype was found many times. The CDR3, as DNA: TGTGCCAGCTCCCTACCGGGGCCTGGCGGAAATCAGCCCCAGCATTTT. It codes for CASSLPGPGGNQPQHF. The V call is TRBV28, the J call TRBJ1-5, with D possibly matching TRBD1 (5 bases). The germline V gene has CDR1 MDHEN and CDR2 SYDVKM. The V and J ends lost 8 bases and 4 bases respectively, with 21 bases between them. This CDR3 has 16 residues.

In its sample, this clonotype was seen many times. This sequence joins TRBV7-9 and TRBJ2-3; TRBD1 or TRBD2 may be the D gene (7 bases each). The V and J ends lost 5 bases and 4 bases respectively, with 37 bases between them. Germline CDR1 reads SEHNR; CDR2 reads FQNEAQ (reference sequence). CDR3 size: 22 residues. CDR3 coding DNA: TGTGCCAGCAGCATCTTCTCGGGACTCCGACAGGGAGGGTCCCTAGCGGCAGATACGCAGTATTTT. Protein product: CASSIFSGLRQGGSLAADTQYF.

The chain combines TRBV5-1 with TRBJ2-1, with D unclear. Trimming removed 2 bases from V and 0 bases from J, with 18 bases in between. This CDR3 region has 18 residues. The germline gives CDR1 SGHRS, CDR2 YFSETQ. CDR3 sequence: CASSFDPLTAHSYNEQFF. Here the CDR3 DNA reads TGCGCCAGCAGCTTTGACCCCCTCACAGCCCACTCCTACAATGAGCAGTTCTTC.

In this sample, this clonotype turned up many times. The gene calls are TRBV7-8 and TRBJ2-1, with 15 bases fitting TRBD2. Germline CDR1 reads SGHVS; CDR2 reads FQNEAQ. J was trimmed by 0 bases and V by 5 bases; bases with no gene match: 5. The CDR3 has 18 amino acids. The CDR3 nucleotides read TGTGCCAGCAGCACGGGACTAGCGGGAGGCCCCTCCTACAATGAGCAGTTCTTC. This codes for CASSTGLAGGPSYNEQFF.

The table lists this clonotype with many counts. The CDR3 bases are TGTGCCAGCAGCCAACATCAGGGGGGGGCTTTCTTT. This codes for CASSQHQGGAFF. The rearrangement uses TRBV13 and TRBJ1-1; TRBD1 agrees at 7 bases. The CDR3 covers 12 residues. From germline, CDR1 is PRHDT and CDR2 FYEKMQ (reference sequence). The J segment lost 11 bases and the V segment lost 5 bases, leaving 8 bases of the junction unmatched. The full variable domain, rest sourced from reference TRBV13 and TRBJ1-1, is AAGVIQSPRHLIKEKRETATLKCYPIPRHDTVYWYQQGPGQDPQFLISFYEKMQSDKGSIPDRFSAQQFSDYHSELNMSSLELGDSALYFCASSQHQGGAFFGQGTRLTVV.

This clonotype came up many times. The rearrangement joins TRBV28 to TRBJ2-5; weak D call: TRBD1 (5 bases). Germline V gene sequence: CDR1 MDHEN, CDR2 SYDVKM. Deletions cut 2 bases from V and 5 bases from J, with 18 bases between. The CDR3 totals 16 residues. This CDR3 reads CASSLQGARVAETQYF. The CDR3 DNA is TGTGCCAGCAGTTTACAAGGGGCTAGGGTGGCGGAGACCCAGTACTTC.

This clonotype has a count of ten or more. This sequence joins TRBV11-2 and TRBJ2-1, with TRBD2 matching over 13 bases. CDR1 and CDR2 (germline): SGHAT, FQNNGV. V was clipped by 5 bases and J by 3 bases; unmatched bases: 4. The CDR3 consists of 16 residues. CDR3 protein: CASSEGLAGYYNEQFF. CDR3 sequence (DNA): TGTGCCAGCAGCGAGGGACTAGCGGGATACTACAATGAGCAGTTCTTC.

The chain uses TRBV7-9 and TRBJ2-7; D not resolved. Looked up from germline, CDR1 is SEHNR and CDR2 is FQNEAQ (reference sequence). The CDR3 is 12 residues long. Trimming pared 7 bases from V and 7 bases from J, leaving 14 bases between. CDR3 sequence: CASTLGFSEQYF. CDR3 nucleotides: TGTGCCAGCACTCTAGGCTTTTCTGAGCAGTACTTC.

In this sample, this clonotype turned up many times. The DNA for the CDR3 is TGTGCCTGGAGTGACGGAGGGGACAGCCGCTTTAATCAGCCCCAGCATTTT. Amino acid sequence: CAWSDGGDSRFNQPQHF. The rearrangement uses TRBV30 and TRBJ1-5, with 7 bases aligning to TRBD1. Germline V gives CDR1 GTSNPN, CDR2 SVGIG (reference sequence). CDR3 size: 17 residues. V was pared by 1 base and J by 4 bases, with 13 bases of the junction left unmatched. The full variable domain, in which reference TRBV30 and TRBJ1-5 provide the parts outside the CDR3, is SQTIHQWPATLVQPVGSPLSLECTVEGTSNPNLYWYRQAAGRGLQLLFYSVGIGQISSEVPQNLSASRPQDRQFILSSKKLLLSDSGFYLCAWSDGGDSRFNQPQHFGDGTRLSIL.

This clonotype has ten or more counts. The chain employs TRBV2 and TRBJ1-2, with 7 bases matching TRBD1. The V segment lost 2 bases and the J segment 4 bases; nucleotides outside the gene matches: 4. CDR3 length equals 14 residues. Germline lookup yields CDR1 SNHLY and CDR2 FYNNEI. CDR3 sequence reads: CASSESPGGYGYTF. CDR3 sequence (DNA): TGTGCCAGCAGTGAATCCCCAGGGGGCTATGGCTACACCTTC.

This clonotype was seen at least ten times. The V gene is TRBV3-1, the J gene TRBJ2-2, with D tentatively TRBD1 (5 bases). The CDR3 runs to 16 residues. Trimming took 0 bases from V and 5 from J, leaving 13 bases between them. Germline CDR1 is LGHDT and CDR2 is YNNKEL (reference sequence). Written as DNA, the CDR3 is TGTGCCAGCAGCCAAGAACTCGCAGGGCAGACCGGGGAGCTGTTTTTT. This gives the protein CASSQELAGQTGELFF.